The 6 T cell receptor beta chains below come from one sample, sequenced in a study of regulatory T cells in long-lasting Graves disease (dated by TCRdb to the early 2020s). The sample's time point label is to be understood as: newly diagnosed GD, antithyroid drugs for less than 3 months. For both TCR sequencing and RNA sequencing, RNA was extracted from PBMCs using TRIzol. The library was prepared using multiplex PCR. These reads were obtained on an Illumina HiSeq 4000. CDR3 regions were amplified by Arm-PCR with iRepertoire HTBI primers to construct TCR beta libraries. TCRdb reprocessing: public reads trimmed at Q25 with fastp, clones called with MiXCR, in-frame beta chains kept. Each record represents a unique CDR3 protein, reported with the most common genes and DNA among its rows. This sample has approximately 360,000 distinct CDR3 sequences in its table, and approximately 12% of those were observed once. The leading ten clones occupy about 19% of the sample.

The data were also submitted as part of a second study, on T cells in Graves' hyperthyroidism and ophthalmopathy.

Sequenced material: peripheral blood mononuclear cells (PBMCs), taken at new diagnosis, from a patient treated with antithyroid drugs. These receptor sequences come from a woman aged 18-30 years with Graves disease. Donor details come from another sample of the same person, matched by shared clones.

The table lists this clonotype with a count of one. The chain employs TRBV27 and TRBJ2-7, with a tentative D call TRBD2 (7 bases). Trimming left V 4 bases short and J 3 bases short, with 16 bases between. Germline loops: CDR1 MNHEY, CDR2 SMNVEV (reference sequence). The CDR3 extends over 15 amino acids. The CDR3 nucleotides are TGTGCCAGCAGTTGGGTCGGGGGGCCCAGCTACGAGCAGTACTTC. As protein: CASSWVGGPSYEQYF.

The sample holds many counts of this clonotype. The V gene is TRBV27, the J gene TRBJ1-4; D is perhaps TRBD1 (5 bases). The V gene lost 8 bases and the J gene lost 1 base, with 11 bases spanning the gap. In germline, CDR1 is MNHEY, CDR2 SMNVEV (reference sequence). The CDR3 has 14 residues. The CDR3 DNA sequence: TGTGCCAGCTGTACGAGGGGAACTAATGAAAAACTGTTTTTT. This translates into CASCTRGTNEKLFF.

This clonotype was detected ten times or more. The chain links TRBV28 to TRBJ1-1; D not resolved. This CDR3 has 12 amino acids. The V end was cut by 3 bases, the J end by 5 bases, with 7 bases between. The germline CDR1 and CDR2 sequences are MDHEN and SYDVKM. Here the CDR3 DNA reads TGTGCCAGCAGTTTTTTTGTGACTGAAGCTTTCTTT. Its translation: CASSFFVTEAFF.

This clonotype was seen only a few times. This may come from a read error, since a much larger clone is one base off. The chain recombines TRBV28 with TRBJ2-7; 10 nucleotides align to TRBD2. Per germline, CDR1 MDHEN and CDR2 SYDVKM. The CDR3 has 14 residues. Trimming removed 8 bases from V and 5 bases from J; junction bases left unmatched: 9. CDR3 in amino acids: CASGSSGSMHEQYF. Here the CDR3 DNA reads TGTGCCAGCGGTTCTAGCGGGAGTATGCACGAGCAGTACTTC. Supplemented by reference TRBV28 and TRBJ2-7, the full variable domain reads DVKVTQSSRYLVKRTGEKVFLECVQDMDHENMFWYRQDPGLGLRLIYFSYDVKMKEKGDIPEGYSVSREKKERFSLILESASTNQTSMYLCASGSSGSMHEQYFGPGTRLTVT.

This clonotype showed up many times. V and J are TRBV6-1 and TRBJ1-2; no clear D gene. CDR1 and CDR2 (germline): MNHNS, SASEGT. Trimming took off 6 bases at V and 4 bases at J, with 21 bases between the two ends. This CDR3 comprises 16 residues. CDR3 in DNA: TGTGCCAGCAGCCGAGAAACGGACCTACTTATCTATGGCTACACCTTC. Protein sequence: CASSRETDLLIYGYTF.

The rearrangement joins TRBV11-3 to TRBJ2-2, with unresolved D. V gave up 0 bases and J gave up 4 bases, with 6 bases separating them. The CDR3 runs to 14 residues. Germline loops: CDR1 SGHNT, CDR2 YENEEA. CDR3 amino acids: CASSLEVATGELFF. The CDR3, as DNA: TGTGCCAGCAGCTTAGAGGTTGCCACCGGGGAGCTGTTTTTT.